The 21 T cell receptor beta chains below all came from one sample that was sequenced in a study of blood T cell repertoires in COVID-19. The table came from immunoSEQ multiplex PCR; TCRdb's copy has only in-frame clones and leaves some out. This sample yields some 250,000 clones, of which around 88% are seen a single time; approximately 5.3% belongs to the top ten. The sample comprised peripheral blood. The source of these receptors is a man older than 75 with acute or convalescent COVID-19.

The V gene is TRBV19, the J gene TRBJ1-4; 9 positions agree with TRBD1. V was pared by 10 bases and J by 8 bases, with 11 bases of the junction left unmatched. This CDR3 comprises 14 residues. CDR1 is LNHDA, CDR2 SQIVND, per germline (reference sequence). Here the CDR3 DNA reads TGTGCCACCAGCGACAGGGGGTTAAAAGAAAAACTGTTTTTT. Amino acids: CATSDRGLKEKLFF.

The chain is built from TRBV5-5 and TRBJ2-1, with 7 positions matching TRBD1. The CDR3 spans 15 residues. The J segment lost 0 bases and the V segment lost 4 bases, leaving 4 bases of the junction unmatched. Looked up from germline, CDR1 is SGHKS and CDR2 is YYEKEE (reference sequence). The DNA of the CDR3 is TGTGCCAGCAGCATACGGGACAGCTCCTACAATGAGCAGTTCTTC. As protein: CASSIRDSSYNEQFF. Based on the CDR3 plus reference TRBV5-5 and TRBJ2-1, the full variable domain is DAGVTQSPTHLIKTRGQQVTLRCSPISGHKSVSWYQQVLGQGPQFIFQYYEKEERGRGNFPDRFSARQFPNYSSELNVNALLLGDSALYLCASSIRDSSYNEQFFGPGTRLTVL.

This chain uses TRBV29-1 with TRBJ1-1, with D possibly being TRBD1 (5 bases). This CDR3 is 14 amino acids long. V lost 1 base to trimming and J lost 7 bases, with 16 bases between them. Germline assignment: CDR1 SQVTM and CDR2 ANQGSEA. CDR3 coding DNA: TGCAGCGTTGAAGCGCAGGCCGCGGGGGGTGAAGCTTTCTTT. Protein product: CSVEAQAAGGEAFF.

The chain couples TRBV10-3 to TRBJ2-3; TRBD2 matches at 14 bases. The V gene end was trimmed by 6 bases and the J gene end by 4 bases; junction bases not matched to a gene: 3. Germline V gene data show CDR1 as ENHRY and CDR2 as SYGVKD. The CDR3 spans 15 residues. In DNA, the CDR3 is TGTGCCATCAGGACTAGCGGGAGGGGCCCAGATACGCAGTATTTT. Protein product: CAIRTSGRGPDTQYF.

V is TRBV5-1 and J is TRBJ2-1; tentative D call: TRBD2 (5 bases). From germline, CDR1 is SGHRS and CDR2 YFSETQ. CDR3 length: 16 amino acids. The V gene lost 4 bases and the J gene lost 0 bases, with 14 bases spanning the gap. CDR3 loop: CASSMRPGISYNEQFF. The CDR3 DNA follows: TGCGCCAGCAGCATGCGTCCCGGGATCTCCTACAATGAGCAGTTCTTC.

This clone has a handful of counts. V and J are TRBV12-5 and TRBJ1-1, with 7 bases aligning to TRBD1. Germline trimming cut 2 bases from V and 7 bases from J; bases unmatched to any gene: 7. The CDR3 is 14 residues long. Germline CDR1 and CDR2: LGHNT and FRNRAP. The CDR3 DNA is TGTGCTAGTGGTTTGCCACCCCGGGACAGTGAAGCTTTCTTT. Residues: CASGLPPRDSEAFF. The full variable domain, in which reference TRBV12-5 and TRBJ1-1 provide the parts outside the CDR3, is DARVTQTPRHKVTEMGQEVTMRCQPILGHNTVFWYRQTMMQGLELLAYFRNRAPLDDSGMPKDRFSAEMPDATLATLKIQPSEPRDSAVYFCASGLPPRDSEAFFGQGTRLTVV.

This clone was detected a few times. This chain links TRBV6-6 with TRBJ1-5; TRBD1 might be the D (6 bases). This CDR3 is 16 amino acids long. Trimming stripped 5 bases from V and 1 base from J, with 15 bases between. CDR1 MNHNY and CDR2 SVGAGI come from the germline V gene (reference sequence). DNA of the CDR3: TGTGCCAGCAGTGGACCACAGGGAGGGAGCAATCAGCCCCAGCATTTT. Translated: CASSGPQGGSNQPQHF.

The chain is built from TRBV19 and TRBJ2-5; a weak D match, TRBD1 (6 bases). The germline V and J ends were trimmed by 3 bases and 5 bases, with 25 bases remaining between them. This CDR3 is built from 18 residues. Germline V gene data show CDR1 as LNHDA and CDR2 as SQIVND (reference sequence). The CDR3 loop is CASSIAPIDRFRGETQYF. The CDR3 DNA reads TGTGCCAGTAGTATTGCCCCCATCGACAGGTTTCGAGGGGAGACCCAGTACTTC.

The rearrangement uses TRBV18 and TRBJ2-1, with D perhaps TRBD1 (7 bases). The germline V gene has CDR1 KGHSH and CDR2 LQKENI. The CDR3 is 16 amino acids. V gave up 2 bases and J gave up 6 bases, with 17 bases separating them. The CDR3 spells CASSPSLAGGLNEQFF. The CDR3 DNA sequence: TGTGCCAGCTCACCATCTTTGGCAGGGGGACTCAATGAGCAGTTCTTC.

V usage is TRBV5-1 and J usage is TRBJ1-6, with 7 bases fitting TRBD1. The CDR3 length is 14 residues. CDR1 and CDR2 from the germline V gene are SGHRS and YFSETQ. V shed 4 bases and J 8 bases; nucleotides not matched to a gene: 6. CDR3 residues: CASSPGRGHSPLHF. In nucleotides, the CDR3 is TGCGCCAGCAGCCCCGGAAGGGGGCATTCACCCCTCCACTTT.

This rearrangement joins TRBV5-1 to TRBJ2-3, with 9 bases aligning to TRBD2. J lost 6 bases, V lost 0 bases, and 8 bases had no gene match. The germline gives CDR1 SGHRS, CDR2 YFSETQ. The CDR3 is 16 amino acids. The DNA of the CDR3 is TGCGCCAGCAGCTTGGAACCGGGACTAGCAGGCGATACGCAGTATTTT. Translating gives CASSLEPGLAGDTQYF.

The V call is TRBV13, the J call TRBJ2-5; 8 nucleotides match TRBD1. Per the germline V gene, CDR1 is PRHDT and CDR2 is FYEKMQ (reference sequence). The CDR3 spans 14 residues. V trimming: 5 bases; J trimming: 5 bases; junction bases outside the gene matches: 7. CDR3 nucleotide sequence: TGTGCCAGCAGCACAAGGACAGGGTACGAGACCCAGTACTTC. Translated: CASSTRTGYETQYF.

The chain links TRBV6-2 or TRBV6-3 to TRBJ1-2; 7 positions agree with TRBD1. CDR1 is MNHEY, CDR2 SVGEGT, per germline. V gave up 0 bases and J gave up 2 bases; unmatched junction bases: 18. The CDR3 length is 20 residues. The CDR3 loop is CASSYSLWTTVAGQNYGYTF. The CDR3 coding sequence is TGTGCCAGCAGTTACTCTCTTTGGACCACCGTAGCGGGACAGAACTATGGCTACACCTTC.

J is TRBJ1-6 and V is TRBV5-1; tentatively, D is TRBD1 (5 bases). The germline V gene has CDR1 SGHRS and CDR2 YFSETQ. Trimming stripped 5 bases from V and 10 bases from J, with 7 bases between. The CDR3 is made up of 11 amino acids. CDR3 nucleotide sequence: TGCGCCAGCAGTGGACAATCACCCCTCCACTTT. This sequence encodes CASSGQSPLHF.

The chain links TRBV5-6 to TRBJ1-5; D is possibly TRBD1 (5 bases). Germline CDR1 SGHDT, CDR2 YYEEEE. V gave up 2 bases and J gave up 4 bases, with 16 bases separating them. CDR3 length: 16 amino acids. The CDR3: CASSLFQNGGNQPQHF. The CDR3 bases are TGTGCCAGCAGCTTATTCCAAAACGGGGGGAATCAGCCCCAGCATTTT. Combining the CDR3 with reference TRBV5-6 and TRBJ1-5 gives the whole variable domain DAGVTQSPTHLIKTRGQQVTLRCSPKSGHDTVSWYQQALGQGPQFIFQYYEEEERQRGNFPDRFSGHQFPNYSSELNVNALLLGDSALYLCASSLFQNGGNQPQHFGDGTRLSIL.

CDR3 region: CASSPTTSSLGSGANVLTF. DNA for the CDR3: TGTGCCAGCAGCCCAACAACTAGTTCACTGGGCTCTGGGGCCAACGTCCTGACTTTC. The J gene is TRBJ2-6, the V gene TRBV7-8; a possible D gene is TRBD2 (5 bases). Germline values: CDR1 SGHVS, CDR2 FQNEAQ. The CDR3 length is 19 residues. V was clipped by 5 bases and J by 0 bases, with 20 bases between them.

The genes are TRBV20-1 and TRBJ2-5; unclear D gene. V lost 6 bases, J lost 5 bases, and 10 bases lay in between. The CDR3 loop spans 11 amino acids. Germline values: CDR1 DFQATT, CDR2 SNEGSKA (reference sequence). Here the CDR3 reads CSAAEWETQYF. DNA of the CDR3: TGCAGTGCGGCCGAATGGGAGACCCAGTACTTC.

The sample holds a few counts of this clone. This chain uses TRBV27 with TRBJ2-7; TRBD1 might be the D (5 bases). This CDR3 is 16 amino acids long. The germline V gene has CDR1 MNHEY and CDR2 SMNVEV (reference sequence). V was pared by 5 bases and J by 3 bases, with 20 bases between. The DNA for the CDR3 is TGTGCCAGCAGTCCGAACCCAGGGATCCCCATCTACGAGCAGTACTTC. Translating it yields CASSPNPGIPIYEQYF.

The chain combines TRBV30 with TRBJ2-7; possibly TRBD1 for D (5 bases). This CDR3 has 13 amino acids. Germline-derived CDR1 and CDR2 are GTSNPN and SVGIG (reference sequence). Trimming took off 3 bases at V and 1 base at J, with 10 bases between the two ends. In DNA, the CDR3 is TGTGCCTGGAGCGTGAAGGGGTCCTACGAGCAGTACTTC. Encoded protein: CAWSVKGSYEQYF. Full variable domain (rest looked up from reference TRBV30 and TRBJ2-7): SQTIHQWPATLVQPVGSPLSLECTVEGTSNPNLYWYRQAAGRGLQLLFYSVGIGQISSEVPQNLSASRPQDRQFILSSKKLLLSDSGFYLCAWSVKGSYEQYFGPGTRLTVT.

The V call is TRBV5-1, the J call TRBJ2-7; the D is unclear. This CDR3 is built from 14 residues. CDR1 is SGHRS and CDR2 is YFSETQ in the germline V gene. Between the trimmed V and J ends, which lost 1 base and 5 bases, there was a span of 13 bases. For the CDR3, the DNA is TGCGCCAGCAGCTTGTTCAGACTTGAGAACGAGCAGTACTTC. Protein product: CASSLFRLENEQYF.

The V and J genes are TRBV5-8 and TRBJ2-7; 9 bases agree with TRBD1. Looked up from germline, CDR1 is SGHTS and CDR2 is YDEGEE. With 2 bases clipped from V and 3 bases from J, the junction kept 12 bases outside the gene matches. This CDR3 is 17 amino acids long. The CDR3 region is CASSFISGQGGDYEQYF. The CDR3 DNA sequence: TGTGCCAGCAGCTTTATATCGGGACAGGGTGGGGACTACGAGCAGTACTTC.